The 30 T cell receptor beta chains listed next were all sequenced from one sample in a study of regulatory T cells in long-lasting Graves disease. The authors built TCR beta libraries using iRepertoire HTBI primers and Arm-PCR of CDR3 regions. From the multiplex PCR reads, TCRdb called clonotypes with MiXCR, one entry per CDR3 protein. This table holds fewer than 550,000 distinct CDR3 sequences, about a sixth found once. As to time point: newly diagnosed GD, antithyroid drugs for less than 3 months. Extracted RNA from PBMCs served as the source of the TCR library. This same sample was also taken into another study, of T cells in Graves' hyperthyroidism and ophthalmopathy.

The starting material was peripheral blood mononuclear cells (PBMCs), obtained at new diagnosis, from a patient treated with antithyroid drugs. The source is a woman under 30 with Graves disease.

The chain recombines TRBV9 with TRBJ2-7; no firm D call. V shed 4 bases and J shed 2 bases, with 13 bases lying between them. CDR1 and CDR2 (germline): SGDLS, YYNGEE. The CDR3 has 14 amino acids. CDR3 sequence reads: CASSPRIGTYEQYF. DNA of the CDR3: TGTGCCAGCAGCCCAAGGATCGGTACCTACGAGCAGTACTTC.

This clonotype appeared many times. J is TRBJ2-7 and V is TRBV6-2 or TRBV6-3, with no clear D. This CDR3 has 11 residues. Trimming took 5 bases from V and 6 from J, leaving 8 bases between them. Germline lookup yields CDR1 MNHEY and CDR2 SVGEGT. CDR3 in amino acids: CASSAVFEQYF. As DNA, the CDR3 is TGTGCCAGCAGTGCGGTCTTCGAGCAGTACTTC.

Ten or more counts support this clonotype. The chain recombines TRBV20-1 with TRBJ1-2; D is ambiguous. Germline values: CDR1 DFQATT, CDR2 SNEGSKA (reference sequence). Trimming shortened V by 0 bases and J by 4 bases, and 9 bases separated the two germline ends. The CDR3 totals 13 residues. The CDR3 region is CSARERAGYGYTF. The CDR3 coding sequence is TGCAGTGCTAGAGAGCGCGCCGGCTATGGCTACACCTTC.

V usage is TRBV15 and J usage is TRBJ1-1, with 7 bases fitting TRBD1. There are 16 residues in the CDR3. Trimming at V came to 4 bases and at J to 1 base, leaving 9 bases not matched to a gene. Germline loops: CDR1 LNHNV, CDR2 YYDKDF (reference sequence). The CDR3 sequence: CATSMGQPIRNTEAFF. CDR3 nucleotide sequence: TGTGCCACCAGCATGGGACAGCCCATCCGGAACACTGAAGCTTTCTTT.

This clonotype has at least ten counts. This chain links TRBV7-8 with TRBJ2-3; D might be TRBD1 (5 bases). Germline V gene sequence: CDR1 SGHVS, CDR2 FQNEAQ. V was trimmed by 5 bases and J by 1 base, leaving 13 bases between them. The CDR3 runs 15 residues. CDR3 nucleotide sequence: TGTGCCAGCAGCCCCAGGGAAGGGCGCACAGATACGCAGTATTTT. Translated: CASSPREGRTDTQYF.

The gene calls are TRBV24-1 and TRBJ2-2; no reliable D call. CDR3 length: 12 amino acids. Trimming left V 5 bases short and J 6 bases short, with 6 bases between. Germline V gene sequence: CDR1 KGHDR, CDR2 SFDVKD. CDR3 coding DNA: TGTGCCACCAGTGTGGCCGCCGGGGAGCTGTTTTTT. Translating gives CATSVAAGELFF.

This clonotype showed up many times. The genes are TRBV11-2 and TRBJ1-1; no reliable D call. The V and J ends lost 5 bases and 0 bases respectively, with 13 bases between them. The length of the CDR3 is 15 residues. CDR1 and CDR2 (germline): SGHAT, FQNNGV. DNA for the CDR3: TGTGCCAGCAGCCCTGGACGGACCTTGAACACTGAAGCTTTCTTT. Amino acids: CASSPGRTLNTEAFF.

This clonotype was seen many times. The V call is TRBV12-3 or TRBV12-4, the J call TRBJ2-1; D gene ambiguous. V was shortened by 7 bases and J by 0 bases, with 10 bases between the two germline ends. The CDR3 spans 14 residues. CDR3 sequence: CASTPRSSYNEQFF. The DNA for the CDR3 is TGTGCCAGCACCCCCCGGTCCTCCTACAATGAGCAGTTCTTC.

This clonotype appeared a few times. The rearrangement uses TRBV12-3 or TRBV12-4 and TRBJ2-7; no firm D call. The CDR3 loop spans 12 amino acids. The V and J ends lost 6 bases and 8 bases respectively, with 14 bases between them. The CDR3 region has the DNA TGTGCCAGCAGCAACACCCGGAAGAAGCAGTACTTC. Protein: CASSNTRKKQYF.

This clonotype was detected ten times or more. CDR3 in amino acids: CASSQPGGPNSYEQYF. As DNA, the CDR3 is TGTGCCAGCAGTCAACCCGGAGGGCCAAACTCCTACGAGCAGTACTTC. J is TRBJ2-7 and V is TRBV28; the D gene is possibly TRBD2 (6 bases). The CDR3 is 16 amino acids. Germline CDR1 MDHEN, CDR2 SYDVKM. The V gene lost 5 bases and the J gene lost 0 bases, with 17 bases spanning the gap. The whole variable domain, remainder taken from reference TRBV28 and TRBJ2-7, is DVKVTQSSRYLVKRTGEKVFLECVQDMDHENMFWYRQDPGLGLRLIYFSYDVKMKEKGDIPEGYSVSREKKERFSLILESASTNQTSMYLCASSQPGGPNSYEQYFGPGTRLTVT.

The chain employs TRBV2 and TRBJ1-3; D may be TRBD1 (5 bases). Trimming shortened V by 3 bases and J by 4 bases, and 16 bases separated the two germline ends. The CDR3 is made up of 16 amino acids. Per germline, CDR1 SNHLY and CDR2 FYNNEI. The CDR3 sequence: CASSESGGSGGNTIYF. Here the CDR3 DNA reads TGTGCCAGCAGTGAGAGTGGGGGATCGGGAGGAAACACCATATATTTT.

The V call is TRBV19, the J call TRBJ2-1, with 7 bases matching TRBD2. The CDR3 covers 16 residues. V shed 2 bases, J shed 6 bases, and the junction held 10 bases outside the gene matches. Looked up from germline, CDR1 is LNHDA and CDR2 is SQIVND (reference sequence). The CDR3, as DNA: TGTGCCAGTAGTATAATAGCCAGCGGGATATTCAATGAGCAGTTCTTC. This codes for CASSIIASGIFNEQFF.

This clonotype was seen only a few times. The chain employs TRBV6-2 or TRBV6-3 and TRBJ1-5; no clear D gene. The germline V gene has CDR1 MNHEY and CDR2 SVGEGT. The CDR3 extends over 13 amino acids. V lost 2 bases, J lost 4 bases, and 6 bases lay in between. CDR3 protein: CASSYHPNQPQHF. The CDR3 DNA reads TGTGCCAGCAGTTACCACCCAAATCAGCCCCAGCATTTT.

There are many counts of this clonotype. The gene calls are TRBV2 and TRBJ2-7; D possibly uses TRBD1 or TRBD2 (5 bases each). Deletions cut 1 base from V and 0 bases from J, with 13 bases between. CDR3 length equals 16 residues. Germline V gene sequence: CDR1 SNHLY, CDR2 FYNNEI. The CDR3 region is CASSEDQGPFSYEQYF. For the CDR3, the DNA is TGTGCCAGCAGTGAAGATCAGGGACCGTTCTCCTACGAGCAGTACTTC.

Only a few counts were recorded for this clonotype. This rearrangement joins TRBV28 to TRBJ2-1; no reliable D call. Germline CDR1 is MDHEN and CDR2 is SYDVKM. Deletions cut 8 bases from V and 0 bases from J, with 8 bases between. This CDR3 region has 13 residues. CDR3 DNA sequence: TGTGCCAGCTGCATCAACTCCTACAATGAGCAGTTCTTC. Its translation is CASCINSYNEQFF.

J is TRBJ1-1 and V is TRBV7-2; D unresolved. Trimming took 1 base from V and 2 from J, leaving 14 bases between them. Germline-derived CDR1 and CDR2 are SGHTA and FQGNSA. This CDR3 is 16 amino acids long. Here the CDR3 DNA reads TGTGCCAGCAGCTTAGTCCGGGAGCCCCCCAACACTGAAGCTTTCTTT. Translation: CASSLVREPPNTEAFF.

This clonotype was seen at least ten times. The chain employs TRBV28 and TRBJ1-2, with 12 bases fitting TRBD1. V was clipped by 6 bases and J by 6 bases; unmatched bases: 8. The CDR3 covers 15 residues. The germline gives CDR1 MDHEN, CDR2 SYDVKM. CDR3 sequence (DNA): TGTGCCAGCAGGGGGACAGGGGGCGGATTTCATGGCTACACCTTC. This gives the protein CASRGTGGGFHGYTF.

Many counts were recorded for this clonotype. This chain links TRBV28 with TRBJ2-4; TRBD1 agrees at 7 bases. CDR1 and CDR2 from the germline V gene are MDHEN and SYDVKM. The CDR3 contains 12 residues. J was trimmed by 9 bases and V by 9 bases; bases with no gene match: 8. CDR3 sequence: CASGQVKAIQYF. The CDR3, as DNA: TGTGCCAGTGGACAGGTTAAGGCCATTCAGTACTTC.

This clonotype was observed many times. V usage is TRBV7-8 and J usage is TRBJ2-2; TRBD2 matches at 8 bases. Germline values: CDR1 SGHVS, CDR2 FQNEAQ. The CDR3 contains 14 residues. With 0 bases clipped from V and 6 bases from J, the junction kept 0 bases outside the gene matches. CDR3 loop: CASSLATSAGELFF. CDR3 in DNA: TGTGCCAGCAGCTTAGCGACTAGCGCCGGGGAGCTGTTTTTT.

This clonotype was counted ten times or more. The chain uses TRBV10-1 and TRBJ2-1; 10 bases map to TRBD2. Trimming removed 0 bases from V and 5 bases from J; junction bases left unmatched: 4. The CDR3 consists of 16 residues. CDR1 is WNHNN, CDR2 SYGVQD, per germline (reference sequence). CDR3 sequence: CASSESLAGANNEQFF. CDR3 nucleotide sequence: TGCGCCAGCAGTGAGTCTCTAGCGGGAGCCAACAATGAGCAGTTCTTC.

This clonotype was seen many times. The chain combines TRBV5-1 with TRBJ2-1; 13 positions match TRBD2. Trimming cost V 7 bases and J 6 bases; bases outside gene matches: 7. This CDR3 has 15 residues. In germline, CDR1 is SGHRS, CDR2 YFSETQ. CDR3 region: CASLPGTSGINEQFF. DNA for the CDR3: TGCGCCAGCTTACCCGGGACTAGCGGGATCAATGAGCAGTTCTTC.

This chain joins TRBV9 and TRBJ2-1; 7 positions match TRBD2. The CDR3 has 18 amino acids. Germline trimming cut 0 bases from V and 0 bases from J; bases unmatched to any gene: 9. CDR1 is SGDLS, CDR2 YYNGEE, per germline. CDR3: CASSVGGGGSHSYNEQFF. As DNA, the CDR3 is TGTGCCAGCAGCGTAGGAGGCGGCGGGAGTCACTCCTACAATGAGCAGTTCTTC.

This clonotype was seen a handful of times. V usage is TRBV6-5 and J usage is TRBJ1-2; 7 bases agree with TRBD1. The germline CDR1 and CDR2 sequences are MNHEY and SVGAGI. The V segment lost 4 bases and the J segment 0 bases; nucleotides outside the gene matches: 8. The CDR3 is 16 residues long. The CDR3: CASSSAGGSANYGYTF. CDR3 sequence (DNA): TGTGCCAGCAGTTCCGCAGGGGGATCGGCTAACTATGGCTACACCTTC.

This clonotype has more than one count but fewer than ten. The rearrangement links TRBV12-3 or TRBV12-4 to TRBJ1-4, with D uncertain. The CDR3 runs 15 residues. V dropped 7 bases and J dropped 0 bases, with 12 bases sitting between them. CDR3 sequence (DNA): TGTGCCAGCAACTTGGGGTTTGCAACTAATGAAAAACTGTTTTTT. Protein product: CASNLGFATNEKLFF.

The gene calls are TRBV20-1 and TRBJ2-7; TRBD1 is a possible D gene (5 bases). The V end was cut by 7 bases, the J end by 0 bases, with 13 bases between. CDR3 length equals 13 residues. Germline CDR1 reads DFQATT; CDR2 reads SNEGSKA (reference sequence). In DNA, the CDR3 is TGCAGTGTTCCCAGGGTTAGCTCCTACGAGCAGTACTTC. Its protein product is CSVPRVSSYEQYF.

V usage is TRBV7-9 and J usage is TRBJ1-2, with TRBD1 matching over 9 bases. Germline assignment: CDR1 SEHNR and CDR2 FQNEAQ (reference sequence). This CDR3 has 13 residues. J lost 7 bases, V lost 8 bases, and 8 bases had no gene match. CDR3: CASPGQGLAGYTF. As DNA, the CDR3 is TGTGCCAGCCCGGGACAGGGATTAGCTGGCTACACCTTC. Variable domain in full (rest from reference TRBV7-9 and TRBJ1-2): DTGVSQNPRHKITKRGQNVTFRCDPISEHNRLYWYRQTLGQGPEFLTYFQNEAQLEKSRLLSDRFSAERPKGSFSTLEIQRTEQGDSAMYLCASPGQGLAGYTFGSGTRLTVV.

Points on this clonotype: This could be a read error, since a much larger clone is one nucleotide away. The V and J genes are TRBV3-2 and TRBJ1-1; the D call in the table, TRBD1, was not verified against the DNA. TRBV3-2 is a pseudogene locus. The CDR3 contains 16 residues. CDR3 nucleotides: TGTGCCAGCAGCCCCGGACAGGGGGCTGAGGGGACTGAAGCTCTCTTT. It translates to CASSPGQGAEGTEALF.

This sequence joins TRBV7-3 and TRBJ2-3; D gene unclear. Trimming shortened V by 0 bases and J by 0 bases, and 16 bases separated the two germline ends. The CDR3 length is 18 residues. Germline CDR1 reads SGHTA; CDR2 reads FQGTGA. In nucleotides, the CDR3 is TGTGCCAGCAGCTTAACGATGGGCGGAGCTACTAGCACAGATACGCAGTATTTT. Translating it yields CASSLTMGGATSTDTQYF. The whole variable domain, remainder taken from reference TRBV7-3 and TRBJ2-3, is GAGVSQTPSNKVTEKGKYVELRCDPISGHTALYWYRQSLGQGPEFLIYFQGTGAADDSGLPNDRFFAVRPEGSVSTLKIQRTERGDSAVYLCASSLTMGGATSTDTQYFGPGTRLTVL.

This clonotype was picked up many times. The chain is built from TRBV5-6 and TRBJ2-3; no definite D call. V was clipped by 0 bases and J by 4 bases, with 12 bases between them. Germline-derived CDR1 and CDR2 are SGHDT and YYEEEE. The CDR3 runs 15 residues. CDR3 DNA: TGTGCCAGCAGCTTGGCCAAGATTCGTCCAGATACGCAGTATTTT. This sequence encodes CASSLAKIRPDTQYF.

This clonotype was observed at least ten times. The genes are TRBV12-3 or TRBV12-4 and TRBJ2-1; 11 bases fit TRBD2. V lost 4 bases, J lost 8 bases, and 7 bases stayed unmatched. The CDR3 spans 15 residues. In nucleotides, the CDR3 is TGTGCCAGCAGTTCACTAGCGGGAGCCGGCGATGAGCAGTTCTTC. It translates to CASSSLAGAGDEQFF.